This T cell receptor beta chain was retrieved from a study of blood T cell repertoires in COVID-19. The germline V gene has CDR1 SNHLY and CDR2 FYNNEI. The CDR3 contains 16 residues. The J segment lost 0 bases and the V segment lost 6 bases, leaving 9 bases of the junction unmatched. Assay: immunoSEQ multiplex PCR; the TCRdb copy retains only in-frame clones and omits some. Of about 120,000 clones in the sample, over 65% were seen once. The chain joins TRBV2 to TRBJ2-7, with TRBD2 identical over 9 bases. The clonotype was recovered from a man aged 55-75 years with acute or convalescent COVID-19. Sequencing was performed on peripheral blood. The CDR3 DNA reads TGTGCCAGCAGGACGGAAAGCGGGAGGTTCTCCTACGAGCAGTACTTC. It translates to CASRTESGRFSYEQYF.